The 18 T cell receptor beta chains below were found in one sample sequenced in a study of T cells in Graves' hyperthyroidism and ophthalmopathy (dated by TCRdb to the late 2010s). Library preparation was by multiplex PCR. TCRdb records Illumina HiSeq 2000 as the sequencer. The TCR beta CDR3 regions were amplified from RNA transcripts. The first round of RT-PCR for the TCR CDR3 was performed with the HTBI primer set and the Qiagen OneStep RT-PCR kit. The public reads were reanalyzed by TCRdb: fastp trimming at Q25, MiXCR alignment, in-frame beta chains only. Rows are unified per CDR3 protein, each entry keeping the most common DNA and genes. Across this sample there are 700,000 to 850,000 distinct CDR3 sequences, with over 35% seen only once. The ten most abundant clones make up around 30% of the sample. Sequencing was carried out using blood. These receptors were taken from a woman between 40 and 55 years old with Graves' hyperthyroidism.

This clonotype was counted a few times. The gene calls are TRBV6-5 and TRBJ2-6, with 10 positions matching TRBD1. V shed 4 bases, J shed 2 bases, and the junction held 11 bases outside the gene matches. Germline CDR1 reads MNHEY; CDR2 reads SVGAGI. This CDR3 has 19 residues. As DNA, the CDR3 is TGTGCCAGCAGTTTTCGACAGGGGGCAGGAACCGCTGGGGCCAACGTCCTGACTTTC. Translated: CASSFRQGAGTAGANVLTF.

The V call is TRBV6-5, the J call TRBJ1-6, with D tentatively TRBD1 (5 bases). This CDR3 has 14 residues. V gave up 6 bases and J gave up 5 bases, with 11 bases separating them. CDR1 is MNHEY and CDR2 is SVGAGI in the germline V gene. In DNA form, the CDR3 reads TGTGCCAGCAGGCCCCGGGGGAATAATTCACCCCTCCACTTT. Its protein product is CASRPRGNNSPLHF.

This sequence joins TRBV6-5 and TRBJ2-7, with D perhaps TRBD1 or TRBD2 (5 bases each). In germline, CDR1 is MNHEY, CDR2 SVGAGI. The CDR3 totals 15 residues. V gave up 2 bases and J gave up 0 bases, with 11 bases separating them. CDR3 nucleotide sequence: TGTGCCAGCAGTTACGGTGGGGGTGCCTCCTACGAGCAGTACTTC. Protein: CASSYGGGASYEQYF.

V usage is TRBV11-2 and J usage is TRBJ1-1; 8 positions match TRBD1. The J segment lost 4 bases and the V segment lost 8 bases, leaving 12 bases of the junction unmatched. Germline V gene sequence: CDR1 SGHAT, CDR2 FQNNGV. This CDR3 region has 15 residues. The CDR3 sequence is CASSQIRGLATEAFF. DNA for the CDR3: TGTGCCAGCTCACAAATCAGGGGGCTGGCCACTGAAGCTTTCTTT.

The V and J genes are TRBV7-9 and TRBJ2-2; D might be TRBD1 or TRBD2, each matching 5 bases. Trimming removed 6 bases from V and 0 bases from J, with 14 bases in between. The CDR3 contains 16 residues. Germline assignment: CDR1 SEHNR and CDR2 FQNEAQ (reference sequence). CDR3 in amino acids: CASRETGTTNTGELFF. As DNA, the CDR3 is TGTGCCAGCAGGGAGACCGGGACGACGAACACCGGGGAGCTGTTTTTT.

Comment on this clonotype: A read error may explain this, as a much larger clone is one base away. The V gene is TRBV20-1, the J gene TRBJ2-6, with a tentative D call TRBD2 (5 bases). From germline, CDR1 is DFQATT and CDR2 SNEGSKA (reference sequence). This CDR3 region has 14 residues. Here the CDR3 reads CRAASGSGANVLTF. DNA of the CDR3: TGCCGTGCCGCGTCGGGATCTGGGGCCAACGTCCTGACTTTC.

This clonotype was seen only a few times. This clone may be a read error of a much larger clone one base away. The chain joins TRBV20-1 to TRBJ1-2, with 9 nucleotides matching TRBD1. This CDR3 region has 12 residues. V was clipped by 7 bases and J by 7 bases; unmatched bases: 7. The germline gives CDR1 DFQATT, CDR2 SNEGSKA (reference sequence). CDR3 sequence (DNA): TGCAGTGGGACAGGGGCGTCAGGTGGCTACACCTTC. This translates into CSGTGASGGYTF.

This chain links TRBV29-1 with TRBJ2-6; possibly TRBD1 for D (7 bases). Germline V gene lookup returns CDR1 SQVTM and CDR2 ANQGSEA. The germline V and J ends were trimmed by 4 bases and 3 bases, with 25 bases remaining between them. The CDR3 runs to 19 residues. CDR3 coding DNA: TGCAGCGTTGCCCGACAGGGCCCAGGGGGGTATGGTGGGGCCAACGTCCTGACTTTC. Translation gives CSVARQGPGGYGGANVLTF.

This clonotype was observed many times. The chain has TRBV7-2 and TRBJ1-4, with 9 bases that match TRBD1. From germline, CDR1 is SGHTA and CDR2 FQGNSA. The CDR3 is made up of 16 amino acids. The ends lost 5 bases at V and 8 bases at J; junction bases unmatched: 12. The CDR3 nucleotides are TGTGCCAGCAGCAATCGTACCGGGACAGGGAAAGAAAAACTGTTTTTT. It codes for CASSNRTGTGKEKLFF. The full variable domain, with the rest looked up from reference TRBV7-2 and TRBJ1-4, is GAGVSQSPSNKVTEKGKDVELRCDPISGHTALYWYRQSLGQGLEFLIYFQGNSAPDKSGLPSDRFSAERTGGSVSTLTIQRTQQEDSAVYLCASSNRTGTGKEKLFFGSGTQLSVL.

This clonotype was seen at least ten times. The genes are TRBV10-3 and TRBJ1-1, with 7 bases identical to TRBD1. CDR1 is ENHRY and CDR2 is SYGVKD in the germline V gene. The ends lost 11 bases at V and 2 bases at J; junction bases unmatched: 5. The CDR3 extends over 12 amino acids. The CDR3 loop reads CAAGQSNTEAFF. CDR3 nucleotide sequence: TGTGCCGCGGGACAGAGCAACACTGAAGCTTTCTTT.

The chain employs TRBV29-1 and TRBJ2-3, with 8 bases lining up with TRBD2. V shed 4 bases, J shed 6 bases, and the junction held 6 bases outside the gene matches. The germline V gene encodes CDR1 SQVTM and CDR2 ANQGSEA. The CDR3 covers 13 residues. CDR3 nucleotides: TGCAGCGTTGGGGCGGGAGGTGTCGATACGCAGTATTTT. It specifies CSVGAGGVDTQYF.

The chain uses TRBV14 and TRBJ2-7, with 7 bases fitting TRBD1. V gave up 4 bases and J gave up 1 base; unmatched junction bases: 10. The CDR3 covers 16 residues. Germline values: CDR1 SGHDN, CDR2 FVKESK. For the CDR3, the DNA is TGTGCCAGCAGCCCAATAGGGACAGTCGGATCCTACGAGCAGTACTTC. Translated: CASSPIGTVGSYEQYF. Combining the CDR3 with reference TRBV14 and TRBJ2-7 gives the whole variable domain EAGVTQFPSHSVIEKGQTVTLRCDPISGHDNLYWYRRVMGKEIKFLLHFVKESKQDESGMPNNRFLAERTGGTYSTLKVQPAELEDSGVYFCASSPIGTVGSYEQYFGPGTRLTVT.

This chain connects TRBV5-1 to TRBJ1-4; 8 bases fit TRBD1. Per the germline V gene, CDR1 is SGHRS and CDR2 is YFSETQ. The CDR3 totals 16 residues. V trimming: 3 bases; J trimming: 1 base; junction bases outside the gene matches: 5. DNA for the CDR3: TGCGCCAGCAGCTCCCAAACAGGGGGAACTAATGAAAAACTGTTTTTT. It specifies CASSSQTGGTNEKLFF.

A note on this clonotype: A much larger clone lies one base from this, so it may be a read error. The V call is TRBV7-9, the J call TRBJ1-2, with D unclear. The CDR3 extends over 15 amino acids. Germline V lookup: CDR1 SEHNR, CDR2 FQNEAQ (reference sequence). CDR3 protein: CARSLPSGQEGGYTF. CDR3 nucleotide sequence: TGTGCCCGCAGCTTACCATCGGGCCAGGAGGGTGGCTACACCTTC.

The rearrangement links TRBV7-2 to TRBJ2-3, with 7 bases lining up with TRBD1. V was clipped by 6 bases and J by 7 bases; unmatched bases: 7. CDR1 and CDR2 from the germline V gene are SGHTA and FQGNSA. The CDR3 spans 13 residues. CDR3 sequence (DNA): TGTGCCAGCAGGGGACAGCAAACGAATACGCAGTATTTT. Its protein is CASRGQQTNTQYF.

The J gene is TRBJ1-5, the V gene TRBV19; 8 bases align to TRBD1. The CDR3 is 17 residues long. J was trimmed by 0 bases and V by 9 bases; bases with no gene match: 13. The germline CDR1 and CDR2 sequences are LNHDA and SQIVND (reference sequence). The CDR3 protein is CASLDRGWTTSNQPQHF. The CDR3 coding sequence is TGTGCCAGCTTAGACAGGGGTTGGACTACTAGCAATCAGCCCCAGCATTTT.

This clonotype appeared a few times. This sequence joins TRBV7-2 and TRBJ1-1, with D unclear. CDR1 and CDR2 from the germline V gene are SGHTA and FQGNSA. CDR3 length: 15 residues. Trimming took 5 bases from V and 6 from J, leaving 19 bases between them. CDR3 coding DNA: TGTGCCAGCAGCACCGAAGGTGTTTGGGCCCCTGAAGCTTTCTTT. It is translated as CASSTEGVWAPEAFF.

This clonotype has a handful of counts. The chain combines TRBV5-1 with TRBJ2-5; D call uncertain. The CDR3 loop spans 16 amino acids. Between the trimmed V and J ends, which lost 4 bases and 3 bases, there was a span of 19 bases. Germline V CDR1 and CDR2: SGHRS, YFSETQ. CDR3 DNA sequence: TGCGCCAGCAGCCGACACTATGACGGCCACAAAGAGACCCAGTACTTC. Its translation is CASSRHYDGHKETQYF. Full variable domain (rest looked up from reference TRBV5-1 and TRBJ2-5): KAGVTQTPRYLIKTRGQQVTLSCSPISGHRSVSWYQQTPGQGLQFLFEYFSETQRNKGNFPGRFSGRQFSNSRSEMNVSTLELGDSALYLCASSRHYDGHKETQYFGPGTRLLVL.